This T cell receptor (beta chain) was captured in a study of metastatic and nonmetastatic thyroid tumors. Study summary: Repertoire data that came from the blood and tumor or nodule tissue of malignant and benign thyroid patients were compared.

MiXCR reprocessed the PCR reads for TCRdb. Here the sample spans some 86,000 clones, 12% being singletons. Germline assignment: CDR1 SNHLY and CDR2 FYNNEI. The CDR3 is 15 residues long. Deletions cut 3 bases from V and 0 bases from J, with 10 bases between. In its sample, this clone was seen many times. No treatment of any kind had been given to any patient before thyroid surgery. This rearrangement joins TRBV2 to TRBJ2-3; D perhaps matches TRBD2 (6 bases). The sequence was collected from a female donor with papillary thyroid cancer or a benign thyroid nodule (not recorded which). Some clones in this sample may be carry-over from other donors' samples. Sequenced material: tumor tissue. DNA of the CDR3: TGTGCCAGCAGTGAGGAGGGGTTCAGCACAGATACGCAGTATTTT. Its protein is CASSEEGFSTDTQYF.